Sequencing of this TCR beta chain was carried out in a study of blood T cell dynamics during melanoma immunotherapy. Details on this clone: Its specificity is unknown.

The CDR3 has 9 residues. CDR1 and CDR2 from the germline V gene are MNHEY and SMNVEV (reference sequence). V was trimmed by 8 bases and J by 5 bases, leaving 4 bases between them. Time point described: week 3, after first cycle of checkpoint inhibitor. Samples come from before therapy and from week 3 after the first blockade cycle. Using immunoSEQ multiplex PCR, the repertoire was profiled, and TCRdb retains in-frame clones only, with some absent. The data hold approximately 15,000 clones, with 86% observed a single time. Study-level results: Unlike progressors, later disease-control patients had W3 repertoires gaining clonality or diversity.

V gene TRBV27 combines with J gene TRBJ2-7, with unresolved D. The clonotype comes from a human donor with melanoma. The specimen comprised blood, sampled from a patient treated with checkpoint blockade. CDR3 in DNA: TGTGCCAGCGGAAACGAGCAGTACTTC. The encoded protein is CASGNEQYF.